Each of the 25 T cell receptor beta chains below was sequenced from the same sample in a study of early T cells in non-severe SARS-CoV-2 infection. Using its own MiXCR run on the 5' RACE reads, TCRdb lists one record per CDR3 protein. The table shows 40,000 or so distinct CDR3 sequences, with around 5.7% occurring only once. Sequencing was carried out using whole blood. Receptor source: an adult who was a healthcare worker with PCR-confirmed SARS-CoV-2 infection or an uninfected control (not recorded which).

The gene calls are TRBV6-6 and TRBJ1-4; no reliable D call. Trimming cost V 6 bases and J 8 bases, with 16 bases left between them. This CDR3 region has 14 residues. The germline V gene has CDR1 MNHNY and CDR2 SVGAGI (reference sequence). The CDR3 region has the DNA TGTGCCAGCAGCGCCTTTGGGGAAAGCGAAAAACTGTTTTTT. It is translated as CASSAFGESEKLFF.

The chain couples TRBV6-6 to TRBJ2-1; D is unresolved. The ends were cut back, 2 bases at V and 5 bases at J, with 7 bases in the middle. From germline, CDR1 is MNHNY and CDR2 SVGAGI (reference sequence). The length of the CDR3 is 13 residues. DNA of the CDR3: TGTGCCAGCAGTTACGCCGGCCACAATGAGCAGTTCTTC. Residues: CASSYAGHNEQFF.

This clonotype has at least ten counts. V and J are TRBV20-1 and TRBJ2-1; the match to TRBD1 covers 11 bases. CDR1 is DFQATT, CDR2 SNEGSKA, per germline (reference sequence). The V segment lost 5 bases and the J segment 9 bases; nucleotides outside the gene matches: 18. This CDR3 is 17 amino acids long. This chain's CDR3 is CSAEQYSGTGGVGEQFF. The CDR3 DNA follows: TGCAGTGCTGAACAGTATTCCGGGACAGGGGGTGTGGGTGAGCAGTTCTTC.

This clonotype has at least ten counts. The gene calls are TRBV4-3 and TRBJ2-4, with D perhaps TRBD1 (5 bases). The ends were cut back, 0 bases at V and 7 bases at J, with 13 bases in the middle. The CDR3 consists of 15 residues. Germline V lookup: CDR1 LGHNA, CDR2 YSLEER. The CDR3 region has the DNA TGCGCCAGCAGCCAAGATGCAAGGACAAATAACATTCAGTACTTC. It specifies CASSQDARTNNIQYF.

This clonotype came up many times. V and J are TRBV20-1 and TRBJ2-2, with 7 bases that match TRBD2. Trimming cost V 4 bases and J 6 bases; bases outside gene matches: 11. The germline CDR1 and CDR2 sequences are DFQATT and SNEGSKA (reference sequence). The CDR3 consists of 15 residues. Here the CDR3 reads CSATSLAEYAGELFF. The CDR3 coding sequence is TGCAGTGCTACTTCCCTAGCGGAATATGCCGGGGAGCTGTTTTTT.

Many counts were recorded for this clonotype. The J gene is TRBJ2-5, the V gene TRBV11-2; D is tentatively TRBD1 or TRBD2 (5 bases each). CDR3 size: 15 residues. V shed 7 bases and J shed 1 base, with 16 bases lying between them. Per germline, CDR1 SGHAT and CDR2 FQNNGV. The CDR3 nucleotides read TGTGCCAGCATCTATCTTGGGGGTCCCCAAGAGACCCAGTACTTC. This translates into CASIYLGGPQETQYF.

With respect to this clonotype: The CDR3 carries no conserved terminal phenylalanine or tryptophan, so it likely arises from a read error. This rearrangement joins TRBV24-1 to TRBJ2-2; 8 nucleotides align to TRBD1. This CDR3 comprises 16 residues. Unmatched junction bases numbered 3, after V lost 4 bases and J lost 0 bases. The V gene's germline CDR1 is KGHDR and CDR2 SFDVKD. The CDR3 bases are TGTGCCACCAGTGACCCGGGACAGGCGAACACCGGGGAGCTGTTTCTT. Translated, it gives CATSDPGQANTGELFL.

This clonotype appeared many times. V gene TRBV5-6 combines with J gene TRBJ2-7; TRBD2 matches at 7 bases. Germline V gene data show CDR1 as SGHDT and CDR2 as YYEEEE. The CDR3 contains 13 residues. V gave up 4 bases and J gave up 5 bases; unmatched junction bases: 6. CDR3 coding DNA: TGTGCCAGCAGCGTCGGGAGGAGGGACGAGCAGTACTTC. Encoded protein: CASSVGRRDEQYF.

This clonotype was observed many times. The chain carries TRBV28 and TRBJ1-6; 8 bases line up with TRBD1. V was clipped by 8 bases and J by 7 bases; unmatched bases: 10. The CDR3 is made up of 15 amino acids. Germline CDR1 and CDR2: MDHEN and SYDVKM. CDR3 residues: CASGGSRGRNSPLHF. In nucleotides, the CDR3 is TGTGCCAGCGGCGGGAGCAGGGGGCGGAATTCACCCCTCCACTTT.

J is TRBJ1-6 and V is TRBV5-5, with D hard to call. From germline, CDR1 is SGHKS and CDR2 YYEKEE (reference sequence). Trimming took 3 bases from V and 10 from J, leaving 17 bases between them. CDR3 size: 15 residues. CDR3 nucleotide sequence: TGTGCCAGCAGCTCGGAGCCACCGGGAGGGTCACCCCTCCACTTT. This encodes CASSSEPPGGSPLHF.

The sample holds a few counts of this clonotype. The gene calls are TRBV28 and TRBJ2-5, with D possibly being TRBD2 (5 bases). The CDR3 is 14 amino acids. The germline V gene has CDR1 MDHEN and CDR2 SYDVKM. Trimming left V 5 bases short and J 0 bases short, with 10 bases between. The CDR3 spells CASSPPGYQETQYF. The CDR3 region has the DNA TGTGCCAGCAGTCCTCCGGGATACCAAGAGACCCAGTACTTC.

This clonotype was detected many times. The rearrangement links TRBV5-4 to TRBJ2-2; D perhaps matches TRBD2 (7 bases). V lost 4 bases to trimming and J lost 5 bases, with 18 bases between them. Germline lookup yields CDR1 SGHNT and CDR2 YYREEE (reference sequence). The CDR3 covers 16 residues. CDR3 in DNA: TGTGCCAGCAGCAGCAGGGGAGGGGCGAGGACCGGGGAGCTGTTTTTT. Amino acid sequence: CASSSRGGARTGELFF.

The V and J genes are TRBV10-1 and TRBJ2-7; tentative D call: TRBD2 (5 bases). Looked up from germline, CDR1 is WNHNN and CDR2 is SYGVQD (reference sequence). The V end lost 6 bases, the J end lost 6 bases, and 12 bases lay between the germline ends. This CDR3 comprises 12 residues. The CDR3 loop reads CASSNTRAEQYF. CDR3 in DNA: TGCGCCAGCAGCAACACTAGAGCCGAGCAGTACTTC.

This clonotype was counted between two and nine times. CDR3 region: CSASNSLAVYEQYF. The DNA of the CDR3 is TGCAGTGCTAGCAACTCACTGGCAGTCTACGAGCAGTACTTC. The J gene is TRBJ2-7, the V gene TRBV20-1; D unresolved. CDR1 is DFQATT, CDR2 SNEGSKA, per germline (reference sequence). Trimming took 3 bases from V and 3 from J, leaving 15 bases between them. CDR3 length: 14 amino acids.

The gene calls are TRBV5-6 and TRBJ2-3; 12 bases agree with TRBD1. J was trimmed by 8 bases and V by 4 bases; bases with no gene match: 11. The CDR3 sequence is 16 residues long. CDR1 is SGHDT and CDR2 is YYEEEE in the germline V gene. Here the CDR3 reads CASSRYPGQGALTQYF. The CDR3 DNA reads as TGTGCCAGCAGCCGTTATCCGGGACAGGGGGCGCTTACGCAGTATTTT.

Ten or more counts support this clonotype. The chain has TRBV5-1 and TRBJ2-1; D is unclear. Germline CDR1 is SGHRS and CDR2 is YFSETQ. Trimming shortened V by 1 base and J by 3 bases, and 2 bases separated the two germline ends. The CDR3 runs 12 residues. CDR3 region: CASSLRYNEQFF. The CDR3 region has the DNA TGCGCCAGCAGCTTGCGCTACAATGAGCAGTTCTTC.

This clonotype is medium-sized (0.01 to 0.1%). The chain links TRBV2 to TRBJ1-2, with 7 bases aligning to TRBD1. J was trimmed by 3 bases and V by 6 bases; bases with no gene match: 10. The CDR3 has 15 amino acids. The germline V gene has CDR1 SNHLY and CDR2 FYNNEI. In DNA form, the CDR3 reads TGTGCCAGCAGAGACCGGGACAGCGTAGACTATGGCTACACCTTC. Its translation: CASRDRDSVDYGYTF.

The sample holds a few counts of this clonotype. This rearrangement joins TRBV18 to TRBJ2-7; no clear D gene. The V gene's germline CDR1 is KGHSH and CDR2 LQKENI. V was pared by 3 bases and J by 7 bases, with 16 bases between. The CDR3 is 14 amino acids. CDR3 in DNA: TGTGCCAGCTCACCTGGGCCTCCAAATAGTGAGCAGTACTTC. Translated: CASSPGPPNSEQYF.

This rearrangement joins TRBV11-2 to TRBJ2-3; tentative D call: TRBD2 (6 bases). V dropped 2 bases and J dropped 3 bases, with 15 bases sitting between them. In germline, CDR1 is SGHAT, CDR2 FQNNGV. CDR3 length: 16 residues. In DNA, the CDR3 is TGTGCCAGCAGCTTATCGGCGGGGACTCGGACAGATACGCAGTATTTT. Translated, it gives CASSLSAGTRTDTQYF.

The gene calls are TRBV5-6 and TRBJ1-2, with D possibly TRBD1 on 5 matching bases. V lost 2 bases to trimming and J lost 5 bases, with 10 bases between them. The CDR3 totals 13 residues. The V gene's germline CDR1 is SGHDT and CDR2 YYEEEE. The CDR3 nucleotides read TGTGCCAGCAGCTTCGACAGCCTTTATGGCTACACCTTC. Translating it yields CASSFDSLYGYTF. The full variable domain, with the rest looked up from reference TRBV5-6 and TRBJ1-2, is DAGVTQSPTHLIKTRGQQVTLRCSPKSGHDTVSWYQQALGQGPQFIFQYYEEEERQRGNFPDRFSGHQFPNYSSELNVNALLLGDSALYLCASSFDSLYGYTFGSGTRLTVV.

This clonotype was found many times. The genes are TRBV12-3 or TRBV12-4 and TRBJ2-5; TRBD1 matches 7 bases. With V trimmed by 6 bases and J by 5 bases, 6 bases remained unmatched. The CDR3 extends over 13 amino acids. In nucleotides, the CDR3 is TGTGCCAGCAGCCGACAGGGCCGGGAGACCCAGTACTTC. Its protein product is CASSRQGRETQYF.

This clonotype was observed a few times. The genes are TRBV6-1 and TRBJ2-7; D is uncertain. The CDR3 is made up of 14 amino acids. Germline V lookup: CDR1 MNHNS, CDR2 SASEGT. V gave up 2 bases and J gave up 10 bases, with 18 bases separating them. CDR3 amino acids: CASSEIVGRRTQYF. In DNA form, the CDR3 reads TGTGCCAGCAGTGAAATAGTAGGACGACGTACACAGTACTTC.

The V and J genes are TRBV11-3 and TRBJ2-2; 9 nucleotides line up with TRBD1. The CDR3 has 15 amino acids. Trimming cost V 6 bases and J 3 bases; bases outside gene matches: 5. The germline V gene has CDR1 SGHNT and CDR2 YENEEA. Here the CDR3 reads CASSFDRGDTGELFF. The CDR3, as DNA: TGTGCCAGCAGTTTTGACAGGGGGGACACCGGGGAGCTGTTTTTT.

In this sample, this clonotype turned up many times. The chain employs TRBV16 and TRBJ2-7; D is perhaps TRBD2 (5 bases). CDR1 and CDR2 from the germline V gene are KGHSY and FQNENV. Trimming cost V 2 bases and J 4 bases, with 12 bases left between them. The CDR3 runs 14 residues. This chain's CDR3 is CASSQRVGGYEQYF. The CDR3 nucleotides are TGTGCCAGCAGCCAAAGGGTCGGAGGTTACGAGCAGTACTTC.

This rearrangement joins TRBV2 to TRBJ1-6, with D possibly TRBD1 on 6 matching bases. Germline V gives CDR1 SNHLY, CDR2 FYNNEI. Trimming stripped 9 bases from V and 9 bases from J, with 24 bases between. This CDR3 contains 16 residues. CDR3: CASTTGTPTSPSPLHF. CDR3 coding DNA: TGTGCCAGTACGACCGGGACACCCACTTCCCCTTCACCCCTCCACTTT.